The 9 T cell receptor beta chains below were found in one sample sequenced in a study of blood T cell repertoires in COVID-19. The table came from immunoSEQ multiplex PCR; TCRdb's copy has only in-frame clones and leaves some out. Among approximately 58,000 clones listed, about nine tenths were seen once. The specimen sequenced was peripheral blood. All receptors come from a woman of 80 years or more with active COVID-19.

The V gene is TRBV2, the J gene TRBJ1-4, with D hard to call. Germline V gene lookup returns CDR1 SNHLY and CDR2 FYNNEI. V was pared by 1 base and J by 0 bases, with 9 bases between. This CDR3 spans 16 amino acids. The CDR3 nucleotides are TGTGCCAGCAGTGAAGGGTGGGGAGCAACTAATGAAAAACTGTTTTTT. It encodes CASSEGWGATNEKLFF.

The chain carries TRBV2 and TRBJ1-2, with TRBD1 matching over 11 bases. This CDR3 contains 13 residues. CDR1 is SNHLY, CDR2 FYNNEI, per germline. V dropped 11 bases and J dropped 3; count of bases not matched to a gene: 5. The CDR3 reads CARRDRGDYGYTF. CDR3 nucleotide sequence: TGTGCCCGAAGGGACAGGGGGGACTATGGCTACACCTTC.

The rearrangement links TRBV19 to TRBJ2-2; TRBD1 agrees at 8 bases. The CDR3 runs to 14 residues. Trimming removed 7 bases from V and 1 base from J; junction bases left unmatched: 2. The V gene's germline CDR1 is LNHDA and CDR2 SQIVND (reference sequence). The CDR3 loop is CASIDRGNTGELFF. The CDR3 DNA sequence: TGTGCCAGTATAGACAGGGGGAACACCGGGGAGCTGTTTTTT.

This sequence joins TRBV21-1 and TRBJ2-1; no DNA check was done on the table's D call, TRBD2. TRBV21-1 is shown as a pseudogene. The CDR3 loop spans 16 amino acids. Here the CDR3 DNA reads TGTGCCAGCAGCGTTCCGGTGTCGATAGGGAGGAATGAGCAGTTCTTC. It is translated as CASSVPVSIGRNEQFF.

This rearrangement joins TRBV7-6 to TRBJ2-6; perhaps TRBD2 as D (5 bases). Germline-derived CDR1 and CDR2 are SGHVS and FNYEAQ. The germline V and J ends were trimmed by 1 base and 3 bases, with 7 bases remaining between them. The CDR3 has 15 residues. The CDR3 DNA is TGTGCCAGCAGCTTAGGAGGGTTTGGGGCCAACGTCCTGACTTTC. This sequence encodes CASSLGGFGANVLTF.

This chain links TRBV18 with TRBJ1-4; 10 bases are a match to TRBD1. Losses at the gene ends were 3 bases for V and 5 bases for J; bases not matched to a gene: 3. CDR3 size: 15 residues. CDR1 is KGHSH, CDR2 LQKENI, per germline. The CDR3 is CASSPLGQGNEKLFF. The CDR3 bases are TGTGCCAGCTCACCGCTGGGACAGGGGAATGAAAAACTGTTTTTT.

The rearrangement uses TRBV6-5 and TRBJ2-1; D call uncertain. Germline lookup yields CDR1 MNHEY and CDR2 SVGAGI. The CDR3 sequence is 11 residues long. The V end was cut by 3 bases, the J end by 10 bases, with 7 bases between. The CDR3 DNA sequence: TGTGCCAGCAGTTATGACTGGGAGCAGTTCTTC. This sequence encodes CASSYDWEQFF.

A single count supports this clone. The J gene is TRBJ2-7, the V gene TRBV11-3, with D maybe TRBD1 (6 bases). The CDR3 has 15 amino acids. Germline CDR1 is SGHNT and CDR2 is YENEEA. Trimming removed 2 bases from V and 2 bases from J, with 13 bases in between. This chain's CDR3 is CASSLRSGATYEQYF. DNA for the CDR3: TGTGCCAGCAGCTTAAGGTCAGGGGCGACCTACGAGCAGTACTTC.

The rearrangement links TRBV6-6 to TRBJ2-7; 8 positions agree with TRBD2. This CDR3 is built from 13 residues. V was pared by 2 bases and J by 4 bases, with 1 base of the junction left unmatched. The germline CDR1 and CDR2 sequences are MNHNY and SVGAGI (reference sequence). CDR3: CASSYVAGYEQYV. The CDR3, as DNA: TGTGCCAGCAGTTACGTAGCGGGGTACGAGCAGTACGTC.